What follows describes a single T cell receptor beta chain. The CDR3 loop spans 14 amino acids. Trimming pared 1 base from V and 1 base from J, leaving 5 bases between. Germline CDR1 is SGHTA and CDR2 is FQGNSA. The sample comes from a study of long-term antiretroviral therapy in people with HIV. Participants living with HIV all received treatment in the United States. The assay used was immunoSEQ (version v3.0), run at survey level. This table comes from immunoSEQ multiplex PCR, and its TCRdb copy is limited to in-frame clones, with some not included. The sample has 26,000 or so clones; around 80% are singletons.

Sequencing was performed on unsorted PBMCs, taken 1.5 years before starting antiretroviral therapy. The chain links TRBV7-2 to TRBJ1-5; D remains unclear. This receptor was identified in a man aged 18 to 29 with HIV. CDR3 in amino acids: CASSLGESNQPQHF. The CDR3 DNA follows: TGTGCCAGCAGCTTAGGGGAAAGCAATCAGCCCCAGCATTTT.